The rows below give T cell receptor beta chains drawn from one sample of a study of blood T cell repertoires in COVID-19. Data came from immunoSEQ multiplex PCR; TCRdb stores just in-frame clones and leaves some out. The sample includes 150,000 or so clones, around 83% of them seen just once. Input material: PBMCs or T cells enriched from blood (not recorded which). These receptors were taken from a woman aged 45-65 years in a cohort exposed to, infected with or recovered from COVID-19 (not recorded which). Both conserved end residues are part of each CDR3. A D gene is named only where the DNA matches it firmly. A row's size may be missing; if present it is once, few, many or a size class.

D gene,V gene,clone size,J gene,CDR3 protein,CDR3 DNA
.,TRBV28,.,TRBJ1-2,CASHDYGGYTF,TGTGCCAGCCACGACTATGGCGGCTACACCTTC
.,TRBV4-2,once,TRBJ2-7,CASSQDLTGSSYEQYF,TGTGCCAGCAGCCAAGACCTCACAGGGAGCTCCTACGAGCAGTACTTC
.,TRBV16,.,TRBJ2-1,CASSPITNEQFF,TGTGCCAGCTCGCCAATTACAAATGAGCAGTTCTTC
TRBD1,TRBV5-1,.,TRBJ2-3,CASTTIGTDRADTQYF,TGCGCCAGCACCACTATCGGCACGGACAGGGCAGATACGCAGTATTTT
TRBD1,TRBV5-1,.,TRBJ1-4,CASSRSGTGSEKLFF,TGCGCCAGCAGTAGATCCGGGACAGGGAGTGAAAAACTGTTTTTT
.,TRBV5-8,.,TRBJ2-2,CASSPAVWRSRQRSTGELFF,TGTGCCAGCAGCCCGGCAGTGTGGCGGTCTCGCCAAAGATCCACCGGGGAGCTGTTTTTT
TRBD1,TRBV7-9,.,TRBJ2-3,CANNGQGDTDTQYF,TGTGCCAACAATGGACAGGGCGACACAGATACGCAGTATTTT
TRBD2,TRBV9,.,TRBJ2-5,CASRREGSSTQYF,TGTGCCAGCAGGAGGGAGGGCTCCTCGACCCAGTACTTC
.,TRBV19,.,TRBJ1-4,CASRTPGREKLFF,TGTGCCAGTCGGACTCCGGGGAGGGAAAAACTGTTTTTT
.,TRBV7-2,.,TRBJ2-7,CASSPLQGSYEQYF,TGTGCCAGCAGCCCCCTGCAGGGTTCCTACGAGCAGTACTTC
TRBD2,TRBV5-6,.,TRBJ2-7,CASSLFRTSGRDLAYEQYF,TGTGCCAGCAGCCTATTTAGGACTAGCGGGCGGGATTTAGCCTACGAGCAGTACTTC
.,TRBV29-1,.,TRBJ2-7,CSVEGQGTYEQYF,TGCAGCGTTGAAGGGCAGGGAACCTACGAGCAGTACTTC
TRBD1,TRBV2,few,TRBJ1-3,CASSPLGDRGNTIYF,TGTGCCAGCAGCCCTTTGGGGGACAGAGGAAACACCATATATTTT
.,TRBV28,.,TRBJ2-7,CASTGPDNSYEQYF,TGTGCCAGCACCGGCCCGGACAACTCCTACGAGCAGTACTTC
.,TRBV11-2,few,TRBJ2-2,CASSPGHNTGELFF,TGTGCCAGCAGCCCGGGACATAACACCGGGGAGCTGTTTTTT
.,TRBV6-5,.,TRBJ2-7,CASSLHGGPYEQYF,TGTGCCAGCAGTCTACACGGAGGTCCCTACGAGCAGTACTTC
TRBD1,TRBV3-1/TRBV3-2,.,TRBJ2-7,CASSQVPAGGGYEQYF,TGTGCCAGCAGCCAAGTCCCAGCAGGGGGCGGGTACGAGCAGTACTTC
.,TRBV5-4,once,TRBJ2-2,CASSSETSSHF,TGTGCCAGCAGCTCCGAGACATCAAGCCATTTT
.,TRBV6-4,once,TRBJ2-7,CASSGRGCHEQYF,TGTGCCAGCAGTGGTAGAGGCTGCCACGAGCAGTACTTC
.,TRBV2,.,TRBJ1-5,CASSAGQRGNQPQHF,TGTGCCAGCTCCGCCGGGCAGAGGGGCAATCAGCCCCAGCATTTT
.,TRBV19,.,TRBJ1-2,CASSIMFAGDYGYTF,TGTGCCAGTAGTATTATGTTCGCAGGGGACTATGGCTACACCTTC
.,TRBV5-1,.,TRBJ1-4,CASSFGLGDEKLFF,TGCGCCAGCAGCTTTGGGCTCGGGGATGAAAAACTGTTTTTT
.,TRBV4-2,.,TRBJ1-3,CASSPMGPSGNTIYF,TGTGCCAGCAGCCCGATGGGGCCCTCTGGAAACACCATATATTTT
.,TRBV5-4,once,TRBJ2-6,CASSFSSGANVLTF,TGTGCCAGCAGCTTCAGTTCCGGGGCCAACGTCCTGACTTTC
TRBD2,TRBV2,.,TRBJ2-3,CASSGPTSGSADTQYF,TGTGCCAGCAGTGGACCCACTAGCGGGAGCGCAGATACGCAGTATTTT
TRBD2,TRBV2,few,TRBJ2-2,CASRGLAGIAGELFF,TGTGCCAGCAGGGGACTAGCGGGAATCGCCGGGGAGCTGTTTTTT
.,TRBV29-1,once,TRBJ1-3,CSAPRGNTIYF,TGCAGCGCCCCCCGTGGAAACACCATATATTTT
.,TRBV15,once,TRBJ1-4,CATSRVPGSGEKLFF,TGTGCCACCAGCAGAGTACCGGGGTCGGGCGAAAAACTGTTTTTT
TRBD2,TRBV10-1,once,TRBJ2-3,CASSESTSGNTDTQYF,TGCGCCAGCAGTGAGTCGACTAGCGGAAACACAGATACGCAGTATTTT